These 26 T cell receptor beta chains were all obtained from the same sample, sequenced in a study of metastatic and nonmetastatic thyroid tumors. TCRdb re-called clones from the PCR reads using MiXCR. The sample shows under 55,000 clones, approximately 15% of them seen only once. Every patient underwent thyroid surgery untreated. The specimen sequenced was blood. These TCRs come from a female donor with papillary thyroid cancer or a benign thyroid nodule (not recorded which). Some clones in this sample may be carry-over from other donors' samples.

This clone has at least ten counts. V usage is TRBV19 and J usage is TRBJ2-2, with 7 bases that match TRBD1. CDR1 is LNHDA and CDR2 is SQIVND in the germline V gene (reference sequence). J lost 6 bases, V lost 11 bases, and 15 bases had no gene match. The CDR3 spans 15 residues. CDR3 in DNA: TGTGCCTCCAATCCCGGGACAGTGATTCCCGGGGAGCTGTTTTTT. Its protein is CASNPGTVIPGELFF. Together with reference TRBV19 and TRBJ2-2, the CDR3 gives the full variable domain: DGGITQSPKYLFRKEGQNVTLSCEQNLNHDAMYWYRQDPGQGLRLIYYSQIVNDFQKGDIAEGYSVSREKKESFPLTVTSAQKNPTAFYLCASNPGTVIPGELFFGEGSRLTVL.

J is TRBJ1-2 and V is TRBV5-1; perhaps TRBD1 as D (6 bases). Trimming took off 4 bases at V and 4 bases at J, with 14 bases between the two ends. This CDR3 region has 14 residues. Germline V gene data show CDR1 as SGHRS and CDR2 as YFSETQ. CDR3 coding DNA: TGCGCCAGCAGCCATGTACAGGGAAGCTATGGCTACACCTTC. Protein: CASSHVQGSYGYTF.

The sample holds many counts of this clone. J is TRBJ1-1 and V is TRBV7-9; tentative D call: TRBD1 (6 bases). The CDR3 has 12 residues. Trimming shortened V by 1 base and J by 6 bases, and 6 bases separated the two germline ends. Germline CDR1 and CDR2: SEHNR and FQNEAQ (reference sequence). The CDR3 bases are TGTGCCAGCAGCTTAGGGGGGCCTGAAGCTTTCTTT. Residues: CASSLGGPEAFF.

This clone has a count of ten or more. The rearrangement joins TRBV30 to TRBJ2-7, with TRBD1 as a possible D gene (6 bases). Germline V gene data show CDR1 as GTSNPN and CDR2 as SVGIG (reference sequence). V was pared by 0 bases and J by 1 base, with 10 bases between. This CDR3 is 14 amino acids long. As DNA, the CDR3 is TGTGCCTGGAGTGTCTGGGACAAGTCCTACGAGCAGTACTTC. Protein sequence: CAWSVWDKSYEQYF. The whole variable domain, remainder taken from reference TRBV30 and TRBJ2-7, is SQTIHQWPATLVQPVGSPLSLECTVEGTSNPNLYWYRQAAGRGLQLLFYSVGIGQISSEVPQNLSASRPQDRQFILSSKKLLLSDSGFYLCAWSVWDKSYEQYFGPGTRLTVT.

This clone was recorded at least ten times. The J gene is TRBJ2-1, the V gene TRBV6-1, with 8 bases aligning to TRBD2. Per germline, CDR1 MNHNS and CDR2 SASEGT. V lost 5 bases to trimming and J lost 8 bases; unmatched junction nucleotides: 11. The CDR3 covers 15 residues. For the CDR3, the DNA is TGTGCCAGCAGTTCGGGCGGGAGGAGTATCGATGAGCAGTTCTTC. As protein: CASSSGGRSIDEQFF.

This clone was seen ten or more times. The V gene is TRBV20-1, the J gene TRBJ2-5, with D perhaps matching TRBD2 (6 bases). Germline CDR1 and CDR2: DFQATT and SNEGSKA (reference sequence). V lost 0 bases to trimming and J lost 5 bases, with 16 bases between them. The CDR3 has 15 amino acids. The CDR3 reads CSARDGIGLAETQYF. In nucleotides, the CDR3 is TGCAGTGCTAGAGATGGTATCGGGCTAGCGGAGACCCAGTACTTC.

This clone showed up many times. The genes are TRBV30 and TRBJ1-2, with 8 positions matching TRBD1. The CDR3 is made up of 18 amino acids. Germline V lookup: CDR1 GTSNPN, CDR2 SVGIG (reference sequence). The ends lost 2 bases at V and 6 bases at J; junction bases unmatched: 20. DNA of the CDR3: TGTGCCTGGAGTTCCGATAATCCAAGCAGGGGGCGCTTAAATGGCTACACCTTC. It specifies CAWSSDNPSRGRLNGYTF. The variable domain in full, with the rest retrieved from reference TRBV30 and TRBJ1-2, is SQTIHQWPATLVQPVGSPLSLECTVEGTSNPNLYWYRQAAGRGLQLLFYSVGIGQISSEVPQNLSASRPQDRQFILSSKKLLLSDSGFYLCAWSSDNPSRGRLNGYTFGSGTRLTVV.

Note on this clone: The CDR3 end shows no conserved phenylalanine or tryptophan, and so a read error is likely. The rearrangement links TRBV3-1 to TRBJ2-5; D is unresolved. The CDR3 runs 12 residues. V lost 1 base and J 4 bases, leaving 4 bases between the germline ends. Per the germline V gene, CDR1 is LGHDT and CDR2 is YNNKEL (reference sequence). The DNA of the CDR3 is TGTGCCAGCAGCCAAGTCTTAGAGACCCAGTACCTC. This sequence encodes CASSQVLETQYL.

The table lists this clone with a few counts. CDR3 DNA sequence: TGTGCCAGCAGTTACCGGGACTCTGGAAACACCATATATTTT. It specifies CASSYRDSGNTIYF. The chain carries TRBV6-6 and TRBJ1-3; no definite D call. The germline V gene has CDR1 MNHNY and CDR2 SVGAGI (reference sequence). V lost 2 bases to trimming and J lost 0 bases, with 5 bases between them. The CDR3 spans 14 residues.

This clone was seen many times. The J gene is TRBJ2-7, the V gene TRBV27; 7 bases agree with TRBD2. V dropped 9 bases and J dropped 0; count of bases not matched to a gene: 8. The CDR3 runs 14 residues. CDR1 is MNHEY, CDR2 SMNVEV, per germline (reference sequence). The CDR3 loop is CARQWGGISYEQYF. CDR3 DNA: TGTGCCAGACAGTGGGGGGGGATCTCCTACGAGCAGTACTTC.

With respect to this clone: A much larger clone differs by one base, so this may be a read error. The V and J genes are TRBV7-7 and TRBJ2-5; D not certain. The CDR3 spans 13 residues. CDR1 and CDR2 (germline): SSHAT, FNYEAQ (reference sequence). The CDR3 spells CASSLARIETQYF. The CDR3 DNA reads as TGTGCTAGCAGCTTAGCCCGGATAGAGACCCAGTACTTC.

This clone has more than one count but fewer than ten. This rearrangement joins TRBV6-2 or TRBV6-3 to TRBJ2-5; a possible D gene is TRBD1 (8 bases). With 10 bases removed from V and 5 bases from J, the gap between germline ends came to 20 bases. The CDR3 contains 14 residues. Per the germline V gene, CDR1 is MNHEY and CDR2 is SVGEGT. CDR3 nucleotides: TGTGCCACTCATCACAGGGGGGGTCAGGAGACCCAGTACTTC. It yields the protein CATHHRGGQETQYF.

This clone turned up a few times. The rearrangement links TRBV19 to TRBJ2-7, with 7 bases aligning to TRBD2. CDR3 size: 15 residues. The V segment lost 7 bases and the J segment 7 bases; nucleotides outside the gene matches: 16. Per the germline V gene, CDR1 is LNHDA and CDR2 is SQIVND (reference sequence). As DNA, the CDR3 is TGTGCCAGTAAGTGTCGTACTAGCGACCCGGGAGAGCAGTACTTC. Protein: CASKCRTSDPGEQYF.

Worth noting for this clone: One end of the junction varies from germline; a read error may be responsible. The CDR3 DNA is TGTGCCAGCAGCAAGTGGGCGGGTAAAACTGAAGCTTCCTTT. This gives the protein CASSKWAGKTEASF. V is TRBV7-9 and J is TRBJ1-1, with D hard to call. The CDR3 sequence is 14 residues long. Germline-derived CDR1 and CDR2 are SEHNR and FQNEAQ (reference sequence).

This clone was seen ten or more times. Just one base apart from a much larger clone, this may be a read error. The chain is built from TRBV20-1 and TRBJ2-3; no clear D. V lost 5 bases and J lost 6, with 15 bases in between. CDR1 DFQATT and CDR2 SNEGSKA come from the germline V gene (reference sequence). The length of the CDR3 is 13 residues. CDR3 DNA: TGCAGTGCTCCAGGCCAACCCTGTGATACGCAGTATTTT. Protein: CSAPGQPCDTQYF.

There are many counts of this clone. This chain uses TRBV6-1 with TRBJ2-3, with TRBD2 matching over 11 bases. The CDR3 length is 16 residues. Trimming took 2 bases from V and 2 from J; bases not matched to a gene: 3. Per the germline V gene, CDR1 is MNHNS and CDR2 is SASEGT. The CDR3 region is CASSESLAGATDTQYF. The DNA for the CDR3 is TGTGCCAGCAGTGAATCACTAGCGGGAGCCACAGATACGCAGTATTTT.

Notes on this clone: A read error may explain this, as a much larger clone is one base away. This chain joins TRBV9 and TRBJ1-1, with D possibly TRBD1 on 5 matching bases. The CDR3 loop spans 14 amino acids. The germline gives CDR1 SGDLS, CDR2 YYNGEE. Trimming removed 0 bases at V and 5 bases at J, with 11 bases between. As DNA, the CDR3 is TGTGCCAGCAGCGTAGTTCTTCGGGGGACTGAAGCTTTCTTT. The encoded protein is CASSVVLRGTEAFF.

The sample holds many counts of this clone. The genes are TRBV9 and TRBJ2-3, with unresolved D. This CDR3 spans 16 amino acids. CDR1 and CDR2 from the germline V gene are SGDLS and YYNGEE. V lost 4 bases and J 0 bases, leaving 15 bases between the germline ends. The CDR3 region has the DNA TGTGCCAGCAGCCCGACTCCTCAGACTAGCACAGATACGCAGTATTTT. As protein: CASSPTPQTSTDTQYF.

In this sample, this clone turned up a few times. The chain has TRBV5-6 and TRBJ1-4; 9 bases map to TRBD1. Losses at the gene ends were 4 bases for V and 7 bases for J; bases not matched to a gene: 2. Germline loops: CDR1 SGHDT, CDR2 YYEEEE. The CDR3 length is 13 residues. The CDR3: CASSRTGVEKLFF. Here the CDR3 DNA reads TGTGCCAGCAGCCGGACAGGGGTTGAAAAACTGTTTTTT.

This clone was observed at least ten times. V gene TRBV6-1 combines with J gene TRBJ1-4; D possibly corresponds to TRBD1 (5 bases). The CDR3 is 13 residues long. V shed 5 bases and J shed 8 bases, with 12 bases lying between them. The V gene's germline CDR1 is MNHNS and CDR2 SASEGT. The CDR3 bases are TGTGCCAGCAGTAATGGACACGTCGAAAAACTGTTTTTT. This sequence encodes CASSNGHVEKLFF.

The chain carries TRBV6-1 and TRBJ2-1; 9 bases align to TRBD1. The V gene's germline CDR1 is MNHNS and CDR2 SASEGT. This CDR3 contains 13 residues. With V trimmed by 10 bases and J by 7 bases, 8 bases remained unmatched. In DNA, the CDR3 is TGTGCCACTACCGGGACAGGGCTAAATGAGCAGTTCTTC. Its protein product is CATTGTGLNEQFF.

The table lists this clone with many counts. The rearrangement links TRBV5-1 to TRBJ1-3, with no clear D. Per germline, CDR1 SGHRS and CDR2 YFSETQ. The germline V and J ends were trimmed by 4 bases and 0 bases, with 11 bases remaining between them. This CDR3 is 15 amino acids long. CDR3 nucleotide sequence: TGCGCCAGCAGCGCGGATCTGAGCTCTGGAAACACCATATATTTT. Translated: CASSADLSSGNTIYF.

This clone occurred many times. This chain joins TRBV11-3 and TRBJ2-1, with no clear D. The CDR3 extends over 14 amino acids. V gave up 5 bases and J gave up 2 bases, with 10 bases separating them. Germline V gene lookup returns CDR1 SGHNT and CDR2 YENEEA. The CDR3 loop reads CASSPTGAYNEQFF. The CDR3 DNA sequence: TGTGCCAGCAGCCCTACGGGTGCCTACAATGAGCAGTTCTTC.

This clone has at least ten counts. CDR3 sequence reads: CSASPTGIGELFF. In DNA, the CDR3 is TGCAGTGCTAGCCCGACAGGGATCGGGGAGCTGTTTTTT. The V gene is TRBV20-1, the J gene TRBJ2-2, with TRBD1 matching 7 bases. The V gene's germline CDR1 is DFQATT and CDR2 SNEGSKA (reference sequence). Trimming removed 3 bases from V and 7 bases from J; junction bases left unmatched: 5. The CDR3 is 13 amino acids.

This clone was seen repeatedly, ten times or more. The chain joins TRBV7-8 to TRBJ2-6; D tentatively fits TRBD1 or TRBD2 (5 bases each). Per the germline V gene, CDR1 is SGHVS and CDR2 is FQNEAQ. The ends were cut back, 1 base at V and 9 bases at J, with 10 bases in the middle. This CDR3 region has 14 residues. The CDR3 DNA reads as TGTGCCAGCAGCTTAGGGCAGGGAGTCAACGTCCTGACTTTC. Translated: CASSLGQGVNVLTF.

This clone showed up just a few times. The CDR3 protein is CASSLGYEQYF. The CDR3 bases are TGTGCCAGCAGTTTAGGGTACGAGCAGTACTTC. V and J are TRBV12-3 or TRBV12-4 and TRBJ2-7; D call uncertain. The length of the CDR3 is 11 residues. Trimming pared 1 base from V and 4 bases from J, leaving 2 bases between.